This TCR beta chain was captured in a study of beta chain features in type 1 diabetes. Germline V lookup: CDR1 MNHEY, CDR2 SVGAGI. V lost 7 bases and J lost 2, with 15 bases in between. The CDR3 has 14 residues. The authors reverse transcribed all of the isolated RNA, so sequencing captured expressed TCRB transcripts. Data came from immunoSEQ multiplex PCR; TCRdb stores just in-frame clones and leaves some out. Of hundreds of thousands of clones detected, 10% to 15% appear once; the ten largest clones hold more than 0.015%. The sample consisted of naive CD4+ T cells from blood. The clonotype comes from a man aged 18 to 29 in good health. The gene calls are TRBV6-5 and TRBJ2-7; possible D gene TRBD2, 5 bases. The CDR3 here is CASTPSGGPYEQYF. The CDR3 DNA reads TGTGCCAGCACCCCCAGTGGAGGCCCCTACGAGCAGTACTTC.